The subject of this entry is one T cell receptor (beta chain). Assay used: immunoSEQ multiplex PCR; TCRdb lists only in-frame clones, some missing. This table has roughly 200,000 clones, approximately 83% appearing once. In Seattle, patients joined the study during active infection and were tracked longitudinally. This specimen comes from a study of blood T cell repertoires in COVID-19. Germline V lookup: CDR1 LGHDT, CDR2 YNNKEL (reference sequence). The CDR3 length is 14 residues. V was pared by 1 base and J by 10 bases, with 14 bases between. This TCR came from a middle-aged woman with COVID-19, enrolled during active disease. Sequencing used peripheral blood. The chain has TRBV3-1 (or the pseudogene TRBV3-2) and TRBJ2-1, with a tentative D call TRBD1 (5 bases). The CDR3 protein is CASSQVGRAGEQFF. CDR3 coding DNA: TGTGCCAGCAGCCAAGTAGGCAGGGCCGGGGAGCAGTTCTTC.